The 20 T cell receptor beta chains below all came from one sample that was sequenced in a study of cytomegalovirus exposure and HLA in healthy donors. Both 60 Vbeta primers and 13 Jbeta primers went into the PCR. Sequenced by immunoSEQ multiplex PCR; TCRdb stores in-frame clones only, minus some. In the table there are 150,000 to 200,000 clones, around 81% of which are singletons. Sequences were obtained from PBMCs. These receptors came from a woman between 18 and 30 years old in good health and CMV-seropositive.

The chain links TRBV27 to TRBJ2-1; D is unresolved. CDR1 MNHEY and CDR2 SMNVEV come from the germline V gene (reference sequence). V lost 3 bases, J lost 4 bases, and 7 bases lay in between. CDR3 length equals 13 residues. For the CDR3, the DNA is TGTGCCAGCAGTTTGGTACAGTACAATGAGCAGTTCTTC. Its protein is CASSLVQYNEQFF.

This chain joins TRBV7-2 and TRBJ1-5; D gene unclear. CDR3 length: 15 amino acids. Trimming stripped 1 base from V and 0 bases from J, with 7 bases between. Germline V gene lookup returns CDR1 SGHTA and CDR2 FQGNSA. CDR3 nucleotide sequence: TGTGCCAGCAGCTTAGGGGAGGCTAGCAATCAGCCCCAGCATTTT. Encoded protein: CASSLGEASNQPQHF.

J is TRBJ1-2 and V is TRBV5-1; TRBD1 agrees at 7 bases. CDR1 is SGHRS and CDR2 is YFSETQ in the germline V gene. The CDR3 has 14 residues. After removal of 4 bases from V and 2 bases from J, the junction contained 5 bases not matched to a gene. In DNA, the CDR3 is TGCGCCAGCAGCCTGGGACAGCTAAACTATGGCTACACCTTC. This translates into CASSLGQLNYGYTF.

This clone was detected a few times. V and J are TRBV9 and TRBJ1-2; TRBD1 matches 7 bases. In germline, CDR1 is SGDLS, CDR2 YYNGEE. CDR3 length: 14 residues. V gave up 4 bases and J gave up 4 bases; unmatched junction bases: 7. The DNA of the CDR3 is TGTGCCAGCAGCCCTACGGGACAGTCCTATGGCTACACCTTC. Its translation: CASSPTGQSYGYTF. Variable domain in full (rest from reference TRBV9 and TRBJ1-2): DSGVTQTPKHLITATGQRVTLRCSPRSGDLSVYWYQQSLDQGLQFLIQYYNGEERAKGNILERFSAQQFPDLHSELNLSSLELGDSALYFCASSPTGQSYGYTFGSGTRLTVV.

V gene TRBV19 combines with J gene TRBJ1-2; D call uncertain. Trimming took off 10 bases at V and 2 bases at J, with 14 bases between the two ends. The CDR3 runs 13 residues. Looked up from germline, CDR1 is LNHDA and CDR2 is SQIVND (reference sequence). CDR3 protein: CATGSGGNYGYTF. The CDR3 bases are TGTGCCACCGGATCTGGCGGGAACTATGGCTACACCTTC.

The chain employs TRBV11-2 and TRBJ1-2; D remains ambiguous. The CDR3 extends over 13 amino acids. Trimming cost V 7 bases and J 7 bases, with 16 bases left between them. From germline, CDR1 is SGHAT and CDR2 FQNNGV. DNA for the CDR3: TGTGCCAGCACCGAAGCCCAGGCCCTTGGCTACACCTTC. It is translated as CASTEAQALGYTF.

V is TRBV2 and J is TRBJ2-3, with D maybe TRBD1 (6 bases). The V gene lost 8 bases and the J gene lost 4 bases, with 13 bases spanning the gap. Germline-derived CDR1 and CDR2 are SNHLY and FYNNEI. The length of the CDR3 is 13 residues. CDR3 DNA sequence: TGTGCCAGCGGCCGGACAGAAGCAGATACGCAGTATTTT. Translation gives CASGRTEADTQYF.

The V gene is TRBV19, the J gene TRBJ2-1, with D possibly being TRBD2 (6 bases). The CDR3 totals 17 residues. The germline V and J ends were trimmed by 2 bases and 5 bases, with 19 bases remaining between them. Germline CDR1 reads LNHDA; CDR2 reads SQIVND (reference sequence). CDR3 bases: TGTGCCAGTAGTATAACGGGAGTAGTGAATACCAACAATGAGCAGTTCTTC. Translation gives CASSITGVVNTNNEQFF.

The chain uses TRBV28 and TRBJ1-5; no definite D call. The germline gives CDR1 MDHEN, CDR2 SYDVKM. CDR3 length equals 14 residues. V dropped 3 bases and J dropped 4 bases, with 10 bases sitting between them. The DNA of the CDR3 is TGTGCCAGCAGTTTGGGCAGTTCTAATCAGCCCCAGCATTTT. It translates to CASSLGSSNQPQHF.

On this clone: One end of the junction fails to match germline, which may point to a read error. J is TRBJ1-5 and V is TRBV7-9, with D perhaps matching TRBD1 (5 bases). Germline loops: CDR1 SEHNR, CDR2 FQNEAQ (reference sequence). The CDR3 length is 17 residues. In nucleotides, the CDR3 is TGTTCCAGCAGCTTAGTAGGTCAGGGTTATAGCAATCAGCCCCAGCATTTT. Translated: CSSSLVGQGYSNQPQHF. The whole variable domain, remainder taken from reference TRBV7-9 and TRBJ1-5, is DTGVSQNPRHKITKRGQNVTFRCDPISEHNRLYWYRQTLGQGPEFLTYFQNEAQLEKSRLLSDRFSAERPKGSFSTLEIQRTEQGDSAMYLCSSSLVGQGYSNQPQHFGDGTRLSIL.

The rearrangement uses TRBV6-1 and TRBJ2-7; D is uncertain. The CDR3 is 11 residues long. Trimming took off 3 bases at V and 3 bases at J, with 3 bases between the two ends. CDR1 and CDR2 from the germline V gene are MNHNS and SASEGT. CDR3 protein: CASSDNYEQYF. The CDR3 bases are TGTGCCAGCAGTGACAACTACGAGCAGTACTTC.

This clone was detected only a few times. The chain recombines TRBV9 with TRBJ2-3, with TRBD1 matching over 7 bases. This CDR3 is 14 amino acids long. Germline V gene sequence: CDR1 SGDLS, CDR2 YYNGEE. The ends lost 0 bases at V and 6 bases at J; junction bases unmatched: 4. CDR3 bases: TGTGCCAGCAGCGTAGAGGGGGCTGGCGATACGCAGTATTTT. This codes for CASSVEGAGDTQYF.

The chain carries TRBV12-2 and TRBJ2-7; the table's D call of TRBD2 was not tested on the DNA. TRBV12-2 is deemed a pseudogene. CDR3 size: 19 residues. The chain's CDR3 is CASRLERRCVGPSSYEQYF. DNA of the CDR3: TGTGCAAGTCGCTTAGAGAGGAGGTGTGTGGGCCCTAGCTCCTACGAGCAGTACTTC.

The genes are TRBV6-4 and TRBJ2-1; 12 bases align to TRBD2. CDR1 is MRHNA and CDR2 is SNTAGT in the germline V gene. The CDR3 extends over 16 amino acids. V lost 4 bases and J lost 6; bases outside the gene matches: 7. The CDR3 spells CASSVGSSGGANEQFF. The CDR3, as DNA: TGTGCCAGCAGTGTGGGCTCTAGCGGGGGGGCCAATGAGCAGTTCTTC.

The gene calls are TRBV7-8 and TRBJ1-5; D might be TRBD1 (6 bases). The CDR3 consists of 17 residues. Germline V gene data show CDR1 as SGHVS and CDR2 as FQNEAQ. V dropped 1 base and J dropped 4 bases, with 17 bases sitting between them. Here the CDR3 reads CASSLVPVGARNQPQHF. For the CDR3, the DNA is TGTGCCAGCAGCTTAGTGCCGGTGGGGGCGCGGAATCAGCCCCAGCATTTT.

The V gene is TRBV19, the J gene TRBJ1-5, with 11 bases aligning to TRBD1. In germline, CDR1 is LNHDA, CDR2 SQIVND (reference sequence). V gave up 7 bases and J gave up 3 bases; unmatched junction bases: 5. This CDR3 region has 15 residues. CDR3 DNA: TGTGCCAGTAAAAAGGGACAGGGGGTCAATCAGCCCCAGCATTTT. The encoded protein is CASKKGQGVNQPQHF.

The CDR3 sequence is CASSRVNREINYGYTF. The CDR3 region has the DNA TGTGCCAGCAGCAGGGTGAACAGGGAAATCAACTATGGCTACACCTTC. The chain uses TRBV5-4 and TRBJ1-2, with D tentatively TRBD1 (6 bases). In germline, CDR1 is SGHNT, CDR2 YYREEE (reference sequence). The CDR3 runs to 16 residues. The germline V and J ends were trimmed by 4 bases and 2 bases, with 18 bases remaining between them.

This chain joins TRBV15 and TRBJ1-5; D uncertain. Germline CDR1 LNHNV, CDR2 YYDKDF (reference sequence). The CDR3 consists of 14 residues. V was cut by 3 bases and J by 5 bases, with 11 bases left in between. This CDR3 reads CATSSGSLDQPQHF. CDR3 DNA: TGTGCCACCAGCAGCGGGAGTCTTGATCAGCCCCAGCATTTT.

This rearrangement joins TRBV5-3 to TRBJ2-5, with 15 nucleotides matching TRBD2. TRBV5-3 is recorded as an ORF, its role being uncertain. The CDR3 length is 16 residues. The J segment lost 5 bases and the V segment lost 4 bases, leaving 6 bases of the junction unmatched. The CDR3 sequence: CARSRTSGGAEETQYF. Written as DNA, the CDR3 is TGTGCCAGAAGCAGGACTAGCGGGGGGGCCGAGGAGACCCAGTACTTC.

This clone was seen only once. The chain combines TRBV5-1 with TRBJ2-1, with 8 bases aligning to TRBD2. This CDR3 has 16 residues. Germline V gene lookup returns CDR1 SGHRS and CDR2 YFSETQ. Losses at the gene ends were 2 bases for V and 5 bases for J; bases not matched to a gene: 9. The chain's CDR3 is CASSFYLTSANNEQFF. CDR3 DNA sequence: TGCGCCAGCAGCTTTTATCTGACTAGCGCAAACAATGAGCAGTTCTTC. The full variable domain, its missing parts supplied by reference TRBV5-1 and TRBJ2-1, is KAGVTQTPRYLIKTRGQQVTLSCSPISGHRSVSWYQQTPGQGLQFLFEYFSETQRNKGNFPGRFSGRQFSNSRSEMNVSTLELGDSALYLCASSFYLTSANNEQFFGPGTRLTVL.